This T cell receptor (beta chain) was captured by sequencing in a study of CD8+CD57+ T cells in acquired aplastic anemia. Study as a whole: An average of approximately 3.2 ug of DNA was obtained from sorted CD4+ and CD8+ cells.

Study conclusions and caveats: Patients and controls shared 25 to 30 CD8+ CDR3 sequences, which appeared highly expressed in patients and within their immunodominant clones.

Germline assignment: CDR1 SGHTA and CDR2 FQGNSA. Trimming took 5 bases from V and 8 from J; bases not matched to a gene: 19. The CDR3 has 17 residues. The table lists this clonotype with a count of one. Its antigen is not identified. For CDR3 and TCR beta VDJ profiling, genomic DNA was the template used. TCRdb passed the reads through MiXCR, listing each CDR3 protein once. The sample records just over 400,000 distinct CDR3 sequences, about two thirds being singletons. Sequencing used sorted CD4+, CD8+, or CD8+CD57+ T cells (not recorded which) from PBMCs. The receptor comes from a human donor in good health, serving as a control. The V call is TRBV7-2, the J call TRBJ2-5; 8 bases are a match to TRBD2. This CDR3 is CASSLGTRLYVQDTQYF. The CDR3, as DNA: TGTGCCAGCAGCCTTGGGACTAGGCTGTACGTACAGGACACCCAGTACTTC.